Listed here are 32 T cell receptor beta chains from one sample, sequenced in a study of blood T cell repertoires in COVID-19. Generated by immunoSEQ multiplex PCR, the TCRdb table keeps only in-frame clones and is missing some. The profile covers approximately 240,000 clones, with about 88% appearing a single time and 2% to 2.5% taken by the ten largest. The material sequenced was peripheral blood. These receptors all stem from a woman aged 40-49 years who had recovered from COVID-19.

The chain recombines TRBV10-2 with TRBJ2-2, with D tentatively TRBD2 (6 bases). Germline CDR1 is WSHSY and CDR2 is SAAADI. The CDR3 has 15 residues. Between the trimmed V and J ends, which lost 6 bases and 5 bases, there was a span of 16 bases. The CDR3 nucleotides are TGCGCCAGCAGCCTTAGCGGTGGGGGAACCGGGGAGCTGTTTTTT. Its translation: CASSLSGGGTGELFF.

This sequence joins TRBV27 and TRBJ2-1; tentatively, D is TRBD2 (5 bases). The CDR3 runs to 17 residues. The germline V gene has CDR1 MNHEY and CDR2 SMNVEV (reference sequence). Trimming took 4 bases from V and 6 from J, leaving 22 bases between them. In DNA form, the CDR3 reads TGTGCCAGCAGTTCACAAAAGAGCGGCACCGCCTTCAATGAGCAGTTCTTC. Protein: CASSSQKSGTAFNEQFF.

The chain employs TRBV5-1 and TRBJ2-2, with a possible D match to TRBD1 (5 bases). Per the germline V gene, CDR1 is SGHRS and CDR2 is YFSETQ. V gave up 3 bases and J gave up 5 bases, with 11 bases separating them. This CDR3 contains 14 residues. CDR3 DNA: TGCGCCAGCAGCTGGTTGTCAGGGACCGGGGAGCTGTTTTTT. Translating gives CASSWLSGTGELFF. Together with reference TRBV5-1 and TRBJ2-2, the CDR3 gives the full variable domain: KAGVTQTPRYLIKTRGQQVTLSCSPISGHRSVSWYQQTPGQGLQFLFEYFSETQRNKGNFPGRFSGRQFSNSRSEMNVSTLELGDSALYLCASSWLSGTGELFFGEGSRLTVL.

The V gene is TRBV7-2, the J gene TRBJ2-5; 10 bases line up with TRBD1. Germline V gene lookup returns CDR1 SGHTA and CDR2 FQGNSA. This CDR3 contains 14 residues. Trimming removed 5 bases from V and 4 bases from J; junction bases left unmatched: 4. CDR3 in amino acids: CASSDRGRGETQYF. The CDR3 DNA is TGTGCCAGCAGCGACAGGGGGCGGGGAGAGACCCAGTACTTC.

J is TRBJ2-7 and V is TRBV4-3; tentative D call: TRBD2 (5 bases). Germline lookup yields CDR1 LGHNA and CDR2 YSLEER. There are 14 residues in the CDR3. V was clipped by 0 bases and J by 6 bases, with 12 bases between them. This CDR3 reads CASSQDHQAGEQYF. CDR3 sequence (DNA): TGCGCCAGCAGCCAAGATCACCAGGCGGGCGAGCAGTACTTC.

CDR3 amino acids: CAIQGQGNTQYF. The CDR3 DNA reads TGTGCCATACAAGGGCAGGGGAATACGCAGTATTTT. V gene TRBV10-3 combines with J gene TRBJ2-3; D is possibly TRBD1 (6 bases). Germline V gives CDR1 ENHRY, CDR2 SYGVKD. Trimming removed 9 bases from V and 7 bases from J, with 14 bases in between. The CDR3 totals 12 residues.

In DNA form, the CDR3 reads TGCGCCAGCAGCCAAGATTTGGGGGCAGGGTATTGGGAGCAGTACTTC. It encodes CASSQDLGAGYWEQYF. The chain recombines TRBV4-1 with TRBJ2-7, with D perhaps matching TRBD1 (6 bases). Germline V gives CDR1 MGHRA, CDR2 YSYEKL. Deletions cut 0 bases from V and 7 bases from J, with 19 bases between. The CDR3 loop spans 16 amino acids.

The CDR3 reads CASGSDRGHEQYF. CDR3 nucleotides: TGTGCTAGTGGTTCCGACAGGGGACACGAGCAGTACTTC. The chain has TRBV12-5 and TRBJ2-7, with 8 bases lining up with TRBD1. Germline lookup yields CDR1 LGHNT and CDR2 FRNRAP. The CDR3 has 13 amino acids. V dropped 4 bases and J dropped 5; count of bases not matched to a gene: 4.

The chain employs TRBV30 and TRBJ1-4; no firm D call. This CDR3 comprises 15 residues. Trimming pared 2 bases from V and 4 bases from J, leaving 14 bases between. Germline V gives CDR1 GTSNPN, CDR2 SVGIG (reference sequence). In nucleotides, the CDR3 is TGTGCCTGGAGTTCTTGGGTTCGGGGTAATGAAAAACTGTTTTTT. The encoded protein is CAWSSWVRGNEKLFF.

V is TRBV28 and J is TRBJ2-7; D is possibly TRBD2 (5 bases). The germline V gene has CDR1 MDHEN and CDR2 SYDVKM. The CDR3 extends over 17 amino acids. The V and J ends lost 6 bases and 0 bases respectively, with 21 bases between them. The CDR3 DNA reads as TGTGCCAGCAGCAGCCCCTCGTTCGACGGAGGCTCCTACGAGCAGTACTTC. Its translation is CASSSPSFDGGSYEQYF.

The chain employs TRBV2 and TRBJ1-3; weak D call: TRBD1 (5 bases). Germline CDR1 and CDR2: SNHLY and FYNNEI. CDR3 length: 13 residues. Trimming removed 9 bases at V and 4 bases at J, with 13 bases between. The chain's CDR3 is CASYGGEGNTIYF. CDR3 sequence (DNA): TGTGCCAGTTACGGGGGTGAAGGAAACACCATATATTTT.

The gene calls are TRBV19 and TRBJ2-1; TRBD2 matches 11 bases. This CDR3 spans 16 amino acids. V was pared by 6 bases and J by 8 bases, with 12 bases of the junction left unmatched. CDR1 LNHDA and CDR2 SQIVND come from the germline V gene (reference sequence). CDR3 protein: CASRNFPSGRPDEQFF. DNA of the CDR3: TGTGCCAGTAGAAACTTCCCTAGCGGGAGGCCCGATGAGCAGTTCTTC.

This clone was seen a handful of times. The J gene is TRBJ2-7, the V gene TRBV7-9, with 10 bases lining up with TRBD1. The CDR3 is made up of 15 amino acids. In germline, CDR1 is SEHNR, CDR2 FQNEAQ (reference sequence). The trim removed 5 bases at V and 2 bases at J, leaving 6 bases unmatched. CDR3 sequence (DNA): TGTGCCAGCAGCCCCCGACAGGGGGCGGCCTACGAGCAGTACTTC. Its translation: CASSPRQGAAYEQYF.

The chain combines TRBV28 with TRBJ2-7, with D perhaps matching TRBD2 (6 bases). This CDR3 comprises 15 residues. V lost 8 bases to trimming and J lost 4 bases, with 21 bases between them. CDR1 is MDHEN, CDR2 SYDVKM, per germline. CDR3 residues: CASSSGDGLRYEQYF. As DNA, the CDR3 is TGTGCCAGCTCCTCGGGAGATGGGCTCAGGTACGAGCAGTACTTC.

A few counts support this clone. The chain is built from TRBV5-5 and TRBJ2-2; D possibly corresponds to TRBD1 (5 bases). CDR3 length: 14 amino acids. Germline assignment: CDR1 SGHKS and CDR2 YYEKEE (reference sequence). Trimming stripped 2 bases from V and 4 bases from J, with 9 bases between. The CDR3 region is CASSLWGSTGELFF. In nucleotides, the CDR3 is TGTGCCAGCAGCTTATGGGGCAGCACCGGGGAGCTGTTTTTT.

The chain links TRBV6-5 to TRBJ1-2; 7 bases are shared with TRBD1. The CDR3 runs to 14 residues. Germline trimming cut 7 bases from V and 2 bases from J; bases unmatched to any gene: 7. CDR1 is MNHEY, CDR2 SVGAGI, per germline. CDR3: CASKNTGVNYGYTF. The CDR3 DNA is TGTGCCAGCAAGAATACAGGGGTAAACTATGGCTACACCTTC.

In DNA, the CDR3 is TGTGCCAGCAGTTTAATTACAGGCCGGAACTACAATCAGCCCCAGCATTTT. Encoded protein: CASSLITGRNYNQPQHF. The chain couples TRBV28 to TRBJ1-5, with D tentatively TRBD1 (5 bases). With 2 bases removed from V and 3 bases from J, the gap between germline ends came to 17 bases. The CDR3 consists of 17 residues. CDR1 MDHEN and CDR2 SYDVKM come from the germline V gene.

The J gene is TRBJ2-7, the V gene TRBV5-6; 10 bases align to TRBD2. Unmatched junction bases numbered 3, after V lost 4 bases and J lost 5 bases. Looked up from germline, CDR1 is SGHDT and CDR2 is YYEEEE. The CDR3 is made up of 13 amino acids. CDR3 sequence reads: CASSHGTSDEQYF. In DNA, the CDR3 is TGTGCCAGCAGCCACGGGACTAGCGACGAGCAGTACTTC.

This clone is a singleton in its sample. This sequence joins TRBV5-4 and TRBJ2-7, with 8 bases lining up with TRBD2. The CDR3 consists of 14 residues. The J segment lost 0 bases and the V segment lost 4 bases, leaving 3 bases of the junction unmatched. From germline, CDR1 is SGHNT and CDR2 YYREEE (reference sequence). CDR3 region: CASSAGLDSYEQYF. In DNA, the CDR3 is TGTGCCAGCAGCGCGGGACTAGACTCCTACGAGCAGTACTTC.

Here the CDR3 reads CASSKGGQGPSPLHF. In DNA form, the CDR3 reads TGCGCCAGCAGCAAAGGGGGACAGGGGCCTTCACCCCTCCACTTT. V and J are TRBV4-3 and TRBJ1-6, with 10 bases fitting TRBD1. Germline values: CDR1 LGHNA, CDR2 YSLEER. This CDR3 spans 15 amino acids. The V and J ends lost 5 bases and 9 bases, in that order; junction bases with no gene match: 7.

The chain links TRBV4-3 to TRBJ2-3; 8 positions agree with TRBD2. V was pared by 0 bases and J by 2 bases, with 7 bases of the junction left unmatched. This CDR3 has 17 residues. The V gene's germline CDR1 is LGHNA and CDR2 YSLEER. Here the CDR3 DNA reads TGCGCCAGCAGCCAAGATCAAGCGGGGGCGTTCACAGATACGCAGTATTTT. It yields the protein CASSQDQAGAFTDTQYF.

The rearrangement joins TRBV7-2 to TRBJ1-2; D uncertain. V lost 1 base to trimming and J lost 4 bases, with 22 bases between them. The CDR3 sequence is 18 residues long. The germline V gene encodes CDR1 SGHTA and CDR2 FQGNSA. The CDR3 loop is CASSLEGRSLTSIYGYTF. CDR3 nucleotides: TGTGCCAGCAGCTTAGAGGGCAGGTCCCTAACTAGTATCTATGGCTACACCTTC.

The J gene is TRBJ2-5, the V gene TRBV3-1 (or the pseudogene TRBV3-2); the match to TRBD2 covers 10 bases. J was trimmed by 5 bases and V by 6 bases; bases with no gene match: 6. This CDR3 has 14 residues. Per the germline V gene, CDR1 is LGHDT and CDR2 is YNNKEL (reference sequence). The CDR3 nucleotides are TGTGCCAGCAGGCAGCGGGGGGGTCGGGAGACCCAGTACTTC. Protein product: CASRQRGGRETQYF.

The chain employs TRBV9 and TRBJ1-1; 9 bases align to TRBD1. Per germline, CDR1 SGDLS and CDR2 YYNGEE. Trimming at V came to 3 bases and at J to 1 base, leaving 10 bases not matched to a gene. The CDR3 totals 17 residues. This chain's CDR3 is CASSGVDRGSPNTEAFF. The CDR3 DNA sequence: TGTGCCAGCAGCGGCGTGGACAGGGGATCTCCGAACACTGAAGCTTTCTTT.

The CDR3 here is CASSDLRQNTGELFF. CDR3 DNA: TGTGCCAGCAGTGACCTAAGACAAAACACCGGGGAGCTGTTTTTT. J is TRBJ2-2 and V is TRBV2; D is undetermined. CDR1 is SNHLY, CDR2 FYNNEI, per germline. V was clipped by 3 bases and J by 2 bases, with 10 bases between them. The CDR3 has 15 amino acids.

This chain uses TRBV30 with TRBJ1-4; possibly TRBD1 for D (5 bases). Looked up from germline, CDR1 is GTSNPN and CDR2 is SVGIG (reference sequence). This CDR3 spans 15 amino acids. The V end was cut by 5 bases, the J end by 5 bases, with 18 bases between. This CDR3 is CAWSIPGGENEKLFF. In DNA, the CDR3 is TGTGCCTGGTCAATCCCGGGGGGAGAGAATGAAAAACTGTTTTTT.

The rearrangement joins TRBV30 to TRBJ2-7; perhaps TRBD1 as D (6 bases). CDR3 length equals 13 residues. CDR1 and CDR2 (germline): GTSNPN, SVGIG (reference sequence). V was clipped by 7 bases and J by 7 bases, with 20 bases between them. Here the CDR3 DNA reads TGTGCCTACTCTCGACAGGCCCAGTTGGAGCAGTACTTC. Translated, it gives CAYSRQAQLEQYF.

The rearrangement links TRBV29-1 to TRBJ1-1, with 9 positions matching TRBD1. Germline assignment: CDR1 SQVTM and CDR2 ANQGSEA. The CDR3 spans 13 residues. The V gene end was trimmed by 7 bases and the J gene end by 4 bases; junction bases not matched to a gene: 7. CDR3 in amino acids: CSARTGEGTEAFF. The CDR3 DNA is TGCAGCGCGAGGACAGGGGAAGGCACTGAAGCTTTCTTT.

This clone was seen a handful of times. Here the CDR3 reads CAWNRGGGSHEQYF. The CDR3 nucleotides read TGTGCCTGGAACCGAGGGGGGGGTTCGCACGAGCAGTACTTC. The chain joins TRBV30 to TRBJ2-7; TRBD2 is a possible D gene (7 bases). The V gene lost 4 bases and the J gene lost 5 bases, with 18 bases spanning the gap. Per the germline V gene, CDR1 is GTSNPN and CDR2 is SVGIG (reference sequence). The CDR3 covers 14 residues.

V gene TRBV10-2 combines with J gene TRBJ1-2; 7 nucleotides align to TRBD1. Germline trimming cut 5 bases from V and 1 base from J; bases unmatched to any gene: 10. Germline V gene data show CDR1 as WSHSY and CDR2 as SAAADI. The CDR3 has 16 amino acids. In DNA, the CDR3 is TGCGCCAGCAGTTCCTCCGGACAGGTTATTAACTATGGCTACACCTTC. This encodes CASSSSGQVINYGYTF.

This clone has a handful of counts. J is TRBJ2-2 and V is TRBV27; TRBD1 is a possible D gene (5 bases). The V and J ends lost 3 bases and 1 base respectively, with 18 bases between them. The CDR3 covers 18 residues. Germline CDR1 MNHEY, CDR2 SMNVEV (reference sequence). CDR3 in DNA: TGTGCCAGCAGTTTGGCCAGGGTAAGGGAAAAGAACACCGGGGAGCTGTTTTTT. As protein: CASSLARVREKNTGELFF.

The V call is TRBV5-1, the J call TRBJ1-1; D is perhaps TRBD1 (5 bases). The germline V and J ends were trimmed by 0 bases and 1 base, with 13 bases remaining between them. CDR1 and CDR2 (germline): SGHRS, YFSETQ. The CDR3 has 16 residues. CDR3 sequence: CASSLVPVRGNTEAFF. CDR3 nucleotides: TGCGCCAGCAGCTTGGTCCCAGTTAGGGGGAACACTGAAGCTTTCTTT.